In this sample, the clone carrying this T cell receptor (beta chain) turned up a few times. Its antigen remains unknown. CDR1 is MNHEY and CDR2 is SVGAGI in the germline V gene. Trimming removed 0 bases from V and 7 bases from J, with 13 bases in between. The CDR3 consists of 15 residues. The sample comes from a study of T cells after yellow fever vaccination. Study findings and constraints: A large majority of primary-vaccination clones showed up again after the booster (about 97% CD4, roughly 91% CD8). Just a small share of clonotypes turned up in the CD4 compartment as well as the CD8 compartment. The secondary response peaked faster, at day 5 versus 15, but was weaker.

TCRdb re-analysed the 5' RACE reads in MiXCR, keeping a single row per CDR3 protein. The sample has 450,000 to 600,000 distinct CDR3 sequences; roughly 12% are singletons. The chain employs TRBV6-5 and TRBJ1-5; D might be TRBD1 (6 bases). This TCR was sampled from a man aged 30 to 45 who received the YFV17D yellow fever vaccine. The material sequenced was PBMCs, taken on the day of the yellow fever booster vaccination. Here the CDR3 DNA reads TGTGCCAGCAGTTACTCGAAAGGGCAGGGGCAGCCCCAGCATTTT. It yields the protein CASSYSKGQGQPQHF.